These 21 T cell receptor beta chains were all obtained from the same sample, sequenced in a study of OX40 agonist ivuxolimab in advanced cancers. Generated by immunoSEQ multiplex PCR, the TCRdb table keeps only in-frame clones and is missing some. The table includes 76,000 or so clones, 93% detected once. The material sequenced was CD4+ or CD8+ T cells sorted from blood, taken in a trial of the OX40 agonist ivuxolimab. The receptors shown here come from an adult with an advanced solid tumor such as melanoma, head and neck, liver or kidney cancer.

As concerns this clone: Other DNA sequences of this sample code for an identical CDR3. The V call is TRBV6-5, the J call TRBJ1-1, with D perhaps TRBD1 (5 bases). V was clipped by 2 bases and J by 1 base, with 8 bases between them. CDR3 size: 14 residues. Germline V gene sequence: CDR1 MNHEY, CDR2 SVGAGI. DNA of the CDR3: TGTGCCAGCAGTTACGCGGGGCCGAACACTGAAGCTTTCTTT. It codes for CASSYAGPNTEAFF.

This clone appeared a single time. V and J are TRBV6-6 and TRBJ2-1, with 12 bases aligning to TRBD2. The trim removed 5 bases at V and 5 bases at J, leaving 7 bases unmatched. The CDR3 sequence is 16 residues long. The germline gives CDR1 MNHNY, CDR2 SVGAGI (reference sequence). CDR3 sequence reads: CASSARLAGVDNEQFF. CDR3 DNA: TGTGCCAGCAGTGCGCGACTAGCGGGAGTGGACAATGAGCAGTTCTTC.

In the case of this clone: With a much larger clone just one base away, this may be a read error. In the same sample, other DNA sequences code for this CDR3. This chain links TRBV11-2 with TRBJ2-5, with unresolved D. Between the trimmed V and J ends, which lost 1 base and 4 bases, there was a span of 1 base. CDR3 size: 11 residues. Germline values: CDR1 SGHAT, CDR2 FQNNGV. The CDR3 sequence: CASSLGETQYF. CDR3 in DNA: TGTGCCAGCAGCTTAGGAGAGACCCAGTACTTC.

In this sample, this clone turned up once. DNA of the CDR3: TGTGCCAGCAGCCTAAAGACCCCTAACTATGGCTACACCTTC. Its protein product is CASSLKTPNYGYTF. The rearrangement joins TRBV6-1 to TRBJ1-2; D is unclear. Germline V gene lookup returns CDR1 MNHNS and CDR2 SASEGT. CDR3 length: 14 residues. V lost 6 bases and J lost 0, with 11 bases in between.

This chain uses TRBV7-6 with TRBJ2-1, with D maybe TRBD2 (5 bases). Germline V gene sequence: CDR1 SGHVS, CDR2 FNYEAQ. This CDR3 has 13 residues. V was trimmed by 5 bases and J by 5 bases, leaving 10 bases between them. CDR3 sequence (DNA): TGTGCCAGCAGCGGTACTAGGAACAATGAGCAGTTCTTC. Amino acids: CASSGTRNNEQFF.

CDR3 protein: CASSLRSGDSNQPQHF. The CDR3, as DNA: TGTGCCAGCAGTTTAAGGTCAGGGGATAGCAATCAGCCCCAGCATTTT. This chain connects TRBV27 to TRBJ1-5, with D tentatively TRBD1 (6 bases). The germline V gene encodes CDR1 MNHEY and CDR2 SMNVEV (reference sequence). Trimming pared 2 bases from V and 0 bases from J, leaving 11 bases between. CDR3 length: 16 residues.

The CDR3 coding sequence is TGTGCCAGCAGTGCTGTGCAGCGCACAGATACGCAGTATTTT. Residues: CASSAVQRTDTQYF. The rearrangement joins TRBV2 to TRBJ2-3; D is unclear. Germline values: CDR1 SNHLY, CDR2 FYNNEI. The V end lost 4 bases, the J end lost 1 base, and 9 bases lay between the germline ends. The CDR3 sequence is 14 residues long.

This clone was seen once. The V call is TRBV27, the J call TRBJ1-5; maybe TRBD1 (5 bases). Germline-derived CDR1 and CDR2 are MNHEY and SMNVEV (reference sequence). CDR3 length equals 15 residues. With 4 bases removed from V and 6 bases from J, the gap between germline ends came to 16 bases. The CDR3 DNA follows: TGTGCCAGCAGTTACCGGGGGGGGTTCGCTCAGCCCCAGCATTTT. Its protein product is CASSYRGGFAQPQHF.

The V and J genes are TRBV4-1 and TRBJ2-1, with 12 nucleotides matching TRBD2. CDR1 is MGHRA and CDR2 is YSYEKL in the germline V gene. The CDR3 loop spans 18 amino acids. After removal of 0 bases from V and 4 bases from J, the junction contained 7 bases not matched to a gene. The CDR3 DNA reads TGCGCCAGCAGCCAAGATACACGTCTAGCGGGGGGGTACAATGAGCAGTTCTTC. Protein sequence: CASSQDTRLAGGYNEQFF.

The V call is TRBV2, the J call TRBJ2-3; TRBD1 aligns across 7 bases. Germline assignment: CDR1 SNHLY and CDR2 FYNNEI. With V trimmed by 6 bases and J by 4 bases, 10 bases remained unmatched. CDR3 length: 15 residues. Here the CDR3 DNA reads TGTGCCAGCAGACCCGGGACAGTGGTCGCAGATACGCAGTATTTT. Translating it yields CASRPGTVVADTQYF.

This clone was recorded a few times. The V and J genes are TRBV10-1 and TRBJ1-6, with TRBD1 identical over 7 bases. Germline trimming cut 0 bases from V and 8 bases from J; bases unmatched to any gene: 10. Germline CDR1 reads WNHNN; CDR2 reads SYGVQD (reference sequence). This CDR3 contains 17 residues. CDR3 sequence: CASSESNRSRGDSPLHF. The CDR3 DNA is TGCGCCAGCAGTGAGTCGAATAGGTCCAGGGGGGATTCACCCCTCCACTTT.

The chain joins TRBV7-3 to TRBJ1-1; D perhaps matches TRBD1 (5 bases). V lost 4 bases and J 1 base, leaving 10 bases between the germline ends. CDR1 SGHTA and CDR2 FQGTGA come from the germline V gene. The CDR3 totals 14 residues. The CDR3 bases are TGTGCCAGCAGCTCCTCAACAGGGAACACTGAAGCTTTCTTT. This translates into CASSSSTGNTEAFF.

This clone was found once. One end of the junction varies from germline; a read error may be responsible. Different DNA sequences within this sample yield the same CDR3. This chain joins TRBV9 and TRBJ2-7; TRBD1 agrees at 10 bases. CDR3 length: 13 residues. CDR1 is SGDLS and CDR2 is YYNGEE in the germline V gene. DNA for the CDR3: TGTGCCAGCAGCGTAGTGACAGGGGGCGAGCAGTATTTC. It encodes CASSVVTGGEQYF. The complete variable domain, with remaining parts taken from reference TRBV9 and TRBJ2-7, reads DSGVTQTPKHLITATGQRVTLRCSPRSGDLSVYWYQQSLDQGLQFLIQYYNGEERAKGNILERFSAQQFPDLHSELNLSSLELGDSALYFCASSVVTGGEQYFGPGTRLTVT.

This chain joins TRBV7-2 and TRBJ2-7; tentative D call: TRBD2 (5 bases). V lost 3 bases, J lost 2 bases, and 20 bases lay in between. The CDR3 covers 17 residues. Germline values: CDR1 SGHTA, CDR2 FQGNSA. CDR3 region: CASSLEVPGDFTYEQYF. The DNA for the CDR3 is TGTGCCAGCAGCTTGGAGGTACCCGGGGATTTCACCTACGAGCAGTACTTC.

The gene calls are TRBV7-2 and TRBJ1-4; 7 bases line up with TRBD1. V shed 5 bases and J 0 bases; nucleotides not matched to a gene: 3. CDR1 is SGHTA and CDR2 is FQGNSA in the germline V gene. The CDR3 loop spans 15 amino acids. CDR3 sequence reads: CASSLGTATNEKLFF. CDR3 nucleotides: TGTGCCAGCAGCCTCGGGACAGCAACTAATGAAAAACTGTTTTTT. Looking up the rest from reference TRBV7-2 and TRBJ1-4 gives the full variable domain: GAGVSQSPSNKVTEKGKDVELRCDPISGHTALYWYRQSLGQGLEFLIYFQGNSAPDKSGLPSDRFSAERTGGSVSTLTIQRTQQEDSAVYLCASSLGTATNEKLFFGSGTQLSVL.

The rearrangement uses TRBV5-1 and TRBJ2-3; D uncertain. The length of the CDR3 is 14 residues. V lost 0 bases to trimming and J lost 6 bases, with 11 bases between them. Germline CDR1 SGHRS, CDR2 YFSETQ. CDR3 nucleotides: TGCGCCAGCAGCTTGGCCGGTCGGGCCGATACGCAGTATTTT. It codes for CASSLAGRADTQYF.

Written as DNA, the CDR3 is TGTGCCACCAGCAGAGATAGGGCTAGCGGGGGGATTGAGCAGTTCTTC. Translating gives CATSRDRASGGIEQFF. The V call is TRBV15, the J call TRBJ2-1; TRBD2 matches 11 bases. Per the germline V gene, CDR1 is LNHNV and CDR2 is YYDKDF (reference sequence). The CDR3 has 16 amino acids. The V and J ends lost 0 bases and 9 bases, in that order; junction bases with no gene match: 7.

The chain uses TRBV7-2 and TRBJ1-3; the D gene is possibly TRBD1 (5 bases). Trimming took off 5 bases at V and 2 bases at J, with 10 bases between the two ends. Germline V gene lookup returns CDR1 SGHTA and CDR2 FQGNSA. There are 14 residues in the CDR3. Here the CDR3 reads CASSLDRAGNTIYF. Here the CDR3 DNA reads TGTGCCAGCAGCCTAGACAGAGCTGGAAACACCATATATTTT.

V gene TRBV27 combines with J gene TRBJ2-7; possibly TRBD2 for D (6 bases). The CDR3 is made up of 13 amino acids. Trimming left V 3 bases short and J 7 bases short, with 13 bases between. Germline V gene sequence: CDR1 MNHEY, CDR2 SMNVEV (reference sequence). The CDR3 reads CASSFRLASEQYF. The CDR3 region has the DNA TGTGCCAGCAGTTTTAGGCTAGCGAGTGAGCAGTACTTC.

The CDR3 nucleotides are TGTGCCAGCGTCGGTCCGGGTAGGGGCCCAGATACGCAGTATTTT. Its translation: CASVGPGRGPDTQYF. This rearrangement joins TRBV25-1 to TRBJ2-3; the D gene is possibly TRBD1 (5 bases). CDR3 length: 15 amino acids. Germline V gene data show CDR1 as MGHDK and CDR2 as SYGVNS. V shed 8 bases and J shed 4 bases, with 19 bases lying between them.

This chain uses TRBV27 with TRBJ2-7; D possibly matches TRBD1 or TRBD2 (6 bases each). The germline CDR1 and CDR2 sequences are MNHEY and SMNVEV (reference sequence). V gave up 2 bases and J gave up 3 bases, with 17 bases separating them. The CDR3 spans 16 residues. As DNA, the CDR3 is TGTGCCAGCAGTTTACTTCGGGGGCTAGTTATCTACGAGCAGTACTTC. Protein: CASSLLRGLVIYEQYF.